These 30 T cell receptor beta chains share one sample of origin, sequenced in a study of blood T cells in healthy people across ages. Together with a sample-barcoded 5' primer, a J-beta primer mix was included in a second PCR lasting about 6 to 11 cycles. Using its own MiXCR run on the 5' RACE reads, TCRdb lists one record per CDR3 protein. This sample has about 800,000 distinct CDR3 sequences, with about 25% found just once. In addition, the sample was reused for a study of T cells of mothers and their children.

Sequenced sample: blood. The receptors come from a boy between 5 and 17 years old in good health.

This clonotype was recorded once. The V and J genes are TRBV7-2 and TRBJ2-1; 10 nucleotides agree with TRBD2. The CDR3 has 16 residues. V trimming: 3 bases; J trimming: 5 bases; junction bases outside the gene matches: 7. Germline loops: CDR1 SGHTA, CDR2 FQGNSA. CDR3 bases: TGTGCCAGCAGCTTTAGCGGGAGGAATTGGAACAATGAGCAGTTCTTC. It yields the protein CASSFSGRNWNNEQFF. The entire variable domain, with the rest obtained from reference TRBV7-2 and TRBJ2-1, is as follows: GAGVSQSPSNKVTEKGKDVELRCDPISGHTALYWYRQSLGQGLEFLIYFQGNSAPDKSGLPSDRFSAERTGGSVSTLTIQRTQQEDSAVYLCASSFSGRNWNNEQFFGPGTRLTVL.

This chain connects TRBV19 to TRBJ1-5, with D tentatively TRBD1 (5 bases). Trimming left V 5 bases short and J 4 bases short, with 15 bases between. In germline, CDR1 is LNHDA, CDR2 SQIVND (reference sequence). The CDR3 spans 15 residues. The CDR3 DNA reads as TGTGCCAGTAGTGCCGGGACCCTCGGGAATCAGCCCCAGCATTTT. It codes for CASSAGTLGNQPQHF.

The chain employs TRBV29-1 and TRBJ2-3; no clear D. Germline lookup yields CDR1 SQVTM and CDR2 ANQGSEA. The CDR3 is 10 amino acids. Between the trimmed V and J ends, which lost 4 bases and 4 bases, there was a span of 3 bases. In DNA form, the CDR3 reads TGCAGCGTTGGAGCAGATACGCAGTATTTT. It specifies CSVGADTQYF.

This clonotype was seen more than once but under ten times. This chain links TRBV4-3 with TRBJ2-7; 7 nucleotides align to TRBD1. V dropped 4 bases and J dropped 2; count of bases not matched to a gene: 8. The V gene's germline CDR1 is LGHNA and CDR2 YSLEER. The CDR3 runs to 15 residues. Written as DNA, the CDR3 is TGCGCCAGCAGCCCGGGGACAGCGGACCCCTACGAGCAGTACTTC. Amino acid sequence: CASSPGTADPYEQYF.

This CDR3 reads CASRWNTGELFF. CDR3 nucleotides: TGTGCCAGCAGGTGGAACACCGGGGAGCTGTTTTTT. The V gene is TRBV27, the J gene TRBJ2-2; D uncertain. With 6 bases removed from V and 1 base from J, the gap between germline ends came to 3 bases. Germline values: CDR1 MNHEY, CDR2 SMNVEV (reference sequence). This CDR3 has 12 residues.

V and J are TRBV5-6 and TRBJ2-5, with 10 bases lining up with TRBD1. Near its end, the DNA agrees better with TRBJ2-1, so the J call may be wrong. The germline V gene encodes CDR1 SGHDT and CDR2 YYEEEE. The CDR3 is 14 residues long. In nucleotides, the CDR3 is TGTGCCAGCAGCCCCGGGACAGGGGTCAATGAGCAGTTCTTC. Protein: CASSPGTGVNEQFF.

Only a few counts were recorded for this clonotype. This CDR3 reads CALRKGMNTEAFF. CDR3 bases: TGTGCCCTGCGTAAAGGGATGAACACTGAAGCTTTCTTT. V gene TRBV30 combines with J gene TRBJ1-1; D is unclear. The V end was cut by 8 bases, the J end by 0 bases, with 13 bases between. CDR1 and CDR2 from the germline V gene are GTSNPN and SVGIG (reference sequence). The CDR3 totals 13 residues.

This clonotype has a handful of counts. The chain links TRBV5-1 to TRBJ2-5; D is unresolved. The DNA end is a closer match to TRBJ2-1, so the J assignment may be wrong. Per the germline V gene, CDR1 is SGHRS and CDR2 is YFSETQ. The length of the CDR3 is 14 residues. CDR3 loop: CASSLAVLSNEQFF. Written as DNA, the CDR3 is TGCGCCAGCAGCTTGGCAGTGCTCAGCAATGAGCAGTTCTTC.

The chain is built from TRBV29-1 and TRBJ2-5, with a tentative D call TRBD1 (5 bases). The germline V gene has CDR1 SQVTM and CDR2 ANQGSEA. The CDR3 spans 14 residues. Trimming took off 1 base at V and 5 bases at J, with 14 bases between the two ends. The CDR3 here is CSVEATTVGETQYF. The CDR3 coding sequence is TGCAGCGTTGAAGCTACGACAGTTGGTGAGACCCAGTACTTC.

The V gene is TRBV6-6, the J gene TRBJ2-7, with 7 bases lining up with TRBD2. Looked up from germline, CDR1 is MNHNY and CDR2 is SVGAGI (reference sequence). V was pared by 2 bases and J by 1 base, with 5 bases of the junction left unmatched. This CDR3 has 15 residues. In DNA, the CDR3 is TGTGCCAGCAGTTACGGGGGGGTCGGGTCCTACGAGCAGTACTTC. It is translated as CASSYGGVGSYEQYF.

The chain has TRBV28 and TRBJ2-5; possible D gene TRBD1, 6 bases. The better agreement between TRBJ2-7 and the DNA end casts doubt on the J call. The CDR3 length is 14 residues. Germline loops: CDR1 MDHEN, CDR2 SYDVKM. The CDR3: CASSFHGQSYEQYF. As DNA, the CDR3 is TGTGCCAGCAGTTTCCATGGACAGTCCTACGAGCAGTACTTC.

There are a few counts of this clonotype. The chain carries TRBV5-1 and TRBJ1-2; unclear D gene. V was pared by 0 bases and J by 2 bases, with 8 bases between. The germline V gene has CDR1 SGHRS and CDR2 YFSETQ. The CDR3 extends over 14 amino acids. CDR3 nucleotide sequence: TGCGCCAGCAGCTTGGAACCAGAAAACTATGGCTACACCTTC. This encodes CASSLEPENYGYTF.

This CDR3 is CASSLRTSTSPLHF. The CDR3 coding sequence is TGCGCCAGCAGCTTGAGGACATCCACTTCACCCCTCCACTTT. The chain combines TRBV5-1 with TRBJ1-6; D is perhaps TRBD1 (5 bases). This CDR3 spans 14 amino acids. In germline, CDR1 is SGHRS, CDR2 YFSETQ. V shed 1 base and J shed 9 bases, with 11 bases lying between them.

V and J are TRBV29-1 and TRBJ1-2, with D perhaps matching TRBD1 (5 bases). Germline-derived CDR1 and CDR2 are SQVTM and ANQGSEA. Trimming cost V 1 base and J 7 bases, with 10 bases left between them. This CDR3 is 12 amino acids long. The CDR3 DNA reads TGCAGCGTTGAAGTGGCAGGGCCTGGCTACACCTTC. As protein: CSVEVAGPGYTF.

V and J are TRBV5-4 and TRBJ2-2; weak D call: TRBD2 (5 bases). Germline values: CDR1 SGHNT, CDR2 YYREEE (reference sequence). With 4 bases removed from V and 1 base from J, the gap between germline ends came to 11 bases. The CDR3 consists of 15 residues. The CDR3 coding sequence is TGTGCCAGCAGCCCGGACTTGTTGAACACCGGGGAGCTGTTTTTT. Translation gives CASSPDLLNTGELFF. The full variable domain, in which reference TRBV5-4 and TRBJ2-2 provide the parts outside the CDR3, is ETGVTQSPTHLIKTRGQQVTLRCSSQSGHNTVSWYQQALGQGPQFIFQYYREEENGRGNFPPRFSGLQFPNYSSELNVNALELDDSALYLCASSPDLLNTGELFFGEGSRLTVL.

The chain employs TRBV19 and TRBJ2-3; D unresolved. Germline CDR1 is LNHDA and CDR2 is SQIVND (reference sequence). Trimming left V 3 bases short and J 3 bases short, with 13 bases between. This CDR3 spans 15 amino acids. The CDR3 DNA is TGTGCCAGTAGTATTGCCCAGGCCAGAACAGATACGCAGTATTTT. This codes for CASSIAQARTDTQYF.

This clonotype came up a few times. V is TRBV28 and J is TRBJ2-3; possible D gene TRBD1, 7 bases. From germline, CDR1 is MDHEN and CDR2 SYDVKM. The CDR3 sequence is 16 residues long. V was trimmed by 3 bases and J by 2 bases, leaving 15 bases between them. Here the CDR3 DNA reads TGTGCCAGCAGTTTCGGCAGGGGGGTCCACACAGATACGCAGTATTTT. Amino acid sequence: CASSFGRGVHTDTQYF.

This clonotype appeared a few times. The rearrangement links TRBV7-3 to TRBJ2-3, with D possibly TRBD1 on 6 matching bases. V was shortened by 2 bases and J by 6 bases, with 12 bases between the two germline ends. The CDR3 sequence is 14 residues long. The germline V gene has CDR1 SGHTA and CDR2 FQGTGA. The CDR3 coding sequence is TGTGCCAGCAGCTTATACACAGGGCTGGATACGCAGTATTTT. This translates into CASSLYTGLDTQYF.

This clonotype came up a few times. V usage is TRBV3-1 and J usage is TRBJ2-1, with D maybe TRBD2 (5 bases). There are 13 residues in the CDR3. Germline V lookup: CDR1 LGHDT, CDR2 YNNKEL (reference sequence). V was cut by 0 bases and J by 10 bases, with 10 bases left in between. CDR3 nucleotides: TGTGCCAGCAGCCAAGATGAGGGTTTGGAGCAGTTCTTC. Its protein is CASSQDEGLEQFF.

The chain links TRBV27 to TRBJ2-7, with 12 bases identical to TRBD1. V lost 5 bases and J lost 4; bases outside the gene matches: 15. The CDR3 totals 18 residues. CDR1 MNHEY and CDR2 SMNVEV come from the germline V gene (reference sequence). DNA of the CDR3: TGTGCCAGCAGTCTTAGATCCGGGACAGGGGGCGCGGGGTACGAGCAGTACTTC. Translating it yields CASSLRSGTGGAGYEQYF.

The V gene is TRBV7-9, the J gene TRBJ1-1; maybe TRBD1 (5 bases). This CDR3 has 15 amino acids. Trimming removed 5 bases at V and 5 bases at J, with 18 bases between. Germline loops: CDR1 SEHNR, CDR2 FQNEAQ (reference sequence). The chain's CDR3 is CASSRPGQGGTEAFF. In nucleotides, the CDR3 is TGTGCCAGCAGCCGTCCGGGGCAGGGAGGAACTGAAGCTTTCTTT. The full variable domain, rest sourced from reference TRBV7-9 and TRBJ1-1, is DTGVSQNPRHKITKRGQNVTFRCDPISEHNRLYWYRQTLGQGPEFLTYFQNEAQLEKSRLLSDRFSAERPKGSFSTLEIQRTEQGDSAMYLCASSRPGQGGTEAFFGQGTRLTVV.

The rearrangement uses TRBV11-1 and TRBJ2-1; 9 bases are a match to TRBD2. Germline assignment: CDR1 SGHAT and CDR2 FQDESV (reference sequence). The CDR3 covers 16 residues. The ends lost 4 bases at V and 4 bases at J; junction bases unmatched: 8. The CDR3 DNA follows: TGTGCCAGCAGCTATCTAGCGGGGAACCTATACAATGAGCAGTTCTTC. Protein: CASSYLAGNLYNEQFF.

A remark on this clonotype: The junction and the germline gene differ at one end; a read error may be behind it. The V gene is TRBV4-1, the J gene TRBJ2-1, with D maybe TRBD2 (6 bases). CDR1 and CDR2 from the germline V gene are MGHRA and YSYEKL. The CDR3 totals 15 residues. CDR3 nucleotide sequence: TGCGCCAGCAGTGAGGCGGGGAGCTCCTACAAAGAGCAGTTCTTC. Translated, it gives CASSEAGSSYKEQFF.

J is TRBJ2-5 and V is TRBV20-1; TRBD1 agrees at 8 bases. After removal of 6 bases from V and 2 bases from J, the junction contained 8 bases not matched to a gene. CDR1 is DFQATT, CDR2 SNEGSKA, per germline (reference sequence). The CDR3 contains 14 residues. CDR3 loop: CSAPSGTGQETQYF. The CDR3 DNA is TGCAGTGCCCCCTCCGGGACAGGACAAGAGACCCAGTACTTC.

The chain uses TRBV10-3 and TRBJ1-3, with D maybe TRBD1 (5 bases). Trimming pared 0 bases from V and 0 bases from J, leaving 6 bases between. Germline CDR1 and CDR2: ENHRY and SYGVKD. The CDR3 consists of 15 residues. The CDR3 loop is CAISESGVSGNTIYF. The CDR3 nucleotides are TGTGCCATCAGTGAGTCGGGGGTCTCTGGAAACACCATATATTTT.

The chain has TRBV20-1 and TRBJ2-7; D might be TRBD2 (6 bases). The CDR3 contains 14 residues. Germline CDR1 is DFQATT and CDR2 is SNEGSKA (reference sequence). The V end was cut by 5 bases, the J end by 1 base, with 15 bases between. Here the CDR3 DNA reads TGCAGTGCTGAGGACTCGGAGGGGTCCTACGAGCAGTACTTC. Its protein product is CSAEDSEGSYEQYF.

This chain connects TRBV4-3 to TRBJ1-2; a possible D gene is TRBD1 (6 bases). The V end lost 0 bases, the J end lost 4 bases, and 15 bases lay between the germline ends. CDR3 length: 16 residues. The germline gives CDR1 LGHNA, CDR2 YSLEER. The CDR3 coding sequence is TGCGCCAGCAGCCAAGATGGGGGCCTGTGGGGCTATGGCTACACCTTC. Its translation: CASSQDGGLWGYGYTF.

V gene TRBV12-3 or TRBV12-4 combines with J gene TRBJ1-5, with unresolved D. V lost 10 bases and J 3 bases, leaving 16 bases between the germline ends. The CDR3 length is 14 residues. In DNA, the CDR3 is TGTGCCATTGCGCATGGTGGGAACAATCAGCCCCAGCATTTT. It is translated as CAIAHGGNNQPQHF.

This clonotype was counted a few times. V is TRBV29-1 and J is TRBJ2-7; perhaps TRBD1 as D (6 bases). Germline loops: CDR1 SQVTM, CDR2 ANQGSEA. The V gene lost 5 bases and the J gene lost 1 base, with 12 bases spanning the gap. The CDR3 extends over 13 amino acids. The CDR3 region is CSVFSGQSYEQYF. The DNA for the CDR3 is TGCAGCGTTTTTTCTGGACAGTCCTACGAGCAGTACTTC.

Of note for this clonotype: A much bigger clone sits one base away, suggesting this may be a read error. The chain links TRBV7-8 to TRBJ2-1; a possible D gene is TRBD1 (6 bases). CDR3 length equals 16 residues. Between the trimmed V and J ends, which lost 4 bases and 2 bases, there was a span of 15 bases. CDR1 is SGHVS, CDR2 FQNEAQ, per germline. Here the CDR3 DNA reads TGTGCCAGCAGCTCAATTTCAGGGACAACCTACAATGAGCAGTTCTTC. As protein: CASSSISGTTYNEQFF.